A single T cell receptor (beta chain) is shown here with its context. Its antigen is not known. The sample comes from a study of blood T cells in healthy people across ages. Study observations and caveats: Relative to aged donors, long-lived donors carried more naive CD4+ cells and displayed higher diversity.

Combining a sample-barcoded 5' primer with a J-beta primer mix, a second PCR ran for roughly 7 to 12 cycles. Carrying 12 random nucleotides, a template-switch adaptor labeled each individual cDNA molecule. TCRdb itself ran the 5' RACE reads through MiXCR, one entry per CDR3 protein. The sample records about 1.8 million distinct CDR3 sequences, 49% being singletons. Each sample gave at least 6 million isolated PBMCs. The extraction recovered at least 6 micrograms of total RNA per sample. Germline CDR1 reads SGHDT; CDR2 reads YYEEEE. Trimming stripped 4 bases from V and 4 bases from J, with 20 bases between. This CDR3 region has 16 residues.

The chain has TRBV5-6 and TRBJ2-5; possibly TRBD2 for D (5 bases). The TCR sequence derives from a woman in her 40s in good health. Sequencing input: blood. In nucleotides, the CDR3 is TGTGCCAGCAGCCCCGAAGCGGTTGTGTTCGGAGAGACCCAGTACTTC. Translating it yields CASSPEAVVFGETQYF.